This TCR beta chain was captured by sequencing in a study of blood T cell repertoires in COVID-19. In the source study's methods: Estimates of nucleated cell counts were drawn from the amplification of reference gene primers. Assay used: immunoSEQ multiplex PCR; TCRdb lists only in-frame clones, some missing. The V and J calls and clone size come from that table; D and trimming were worked out from the DNA. Of a few hundred thousand clones in the sample, about 88% are singletons; the top ten hold under 2.5%. Source material: peripheral blood. The sequence came from a man aged 35-49 years with active or convalescent COVID-19.

The chain's CDR3 is CASSQSNALLREKLFF. The CDR3 DNA sequence: TGCGCCAGCAGTCAATCGAACGCGCTTCTCCGTGAAAAACTGTTTTTT. The rearrangement uses TRBV23-1 and TRBJ1-4; no definite D call. TRBV23-1 is given ORF status, its function remaining uncertain. The CDR3 runs 16 residues. The V and J ends lost 0 bases and 7 bases respectively, with 15 bases between them.